One sample yielded the 15 T cell receptor beta chains listed below, sequenced in a study of cytomegalovirus exposure and HLA in healthy donors. Both 60 Vbeta primers and 13 Jbeta primers went into the PCR. The table came from immunoSEQ multiplex PCR; TCRdb's copy has only in-frame clones and leaves some out. The sample lists 100,000 to 150,000 clones, approximately 82% occurring once. The material sequenced was PBMCs. Receptor source: a man between 18 and 35 years old in good health and CMV-seropositive.

The chain joins TRBV7-2 to TRBJ2-7, with D possibly matching TRBD2 (7 bases). The germline CDR1 and CDR2 sequences are SGHTA and FQGNSA. The CDR3 extends over 13 amino acids. V lost 0 bases, J lost 7 bases, and 10 bases lay in between. The CDR3 is CASSLAGGQEQYF. The CDR3 region has the DNA TGTGCCAGCAGCTTAGCGGGGGGGCAAGAGCAGTACTTC. Full variable domain (remainder filled in from reference TRBV7-2 and TRBJ2-7): GAGVSQSPSNKVTEKGKDVELRCDPISGHTALYWYRQSLGQGLEFLIYFQGNSAPDKSGLPSDRFSAERTGGSVSTLTIQRTQQEDSAVYLCASSLAGGQEQYFGPGTRLTVT.

This clone was seen a few times. This rearrangement joins TRBV6-1 to TRBJ1-5; the D is unclear. The germline CDR1 and CDR2 sequences are MNHNS and SASEGT. The CDR3 runs to 15 residues. Deletions cut 5 bases from V and 0 bases from J, with 11 bases between. The CDR3: CASSTWVASNQPQHF. DNA for the CDR3: TGTGCCAGCAGTACTTGGGTAGCTAGCAATCAGCCCCAGCATTTT.

The rearrangement links TRBV13 to TRBJ1-1, with D uncertain. V shed 3 bases and J shed 8 bases, with 10 bases lying between them. The CDR3 is 12 amino acids. Germline V gives CDR1 PRHDT, CDR2 FYEKMQ (reference sequence). The CDR3: CASSLVPTEAFF. In DNA form, the CDR3 reads TGTGCCAGCAGCTTGGTCCCTACGGAAGCTTTCTTT.

With respect to this clone: This sample includes further DNA sequences coding for the same CDR3. In DNA, the CDR3 is TGTGCCAGCAGTTTGGGACTCAATCAGCCCCAGCATTTT. Its translation is CASSLGLNQPQHF. The chain couples TRBV27 to TRBJ1-5; D may be TRBD1 (5 bases). This CDR3 spans 13 amino acids. Germline V CDR1 and CDR2: MNHEY, SMNVEV (reference sequence). V lost 3 bases and J 3 bases, leaving 6 bases between the germline ends.

The V and J genes are TRBV13 and TRBJ2-2; D is perhaps TRBD1 (5 bases). The CDR3 extends over 13 amino acids. CDR1 and CDR2 (germline): PRHDT, FYEKMQ (reference sequence). V lost 3 bases, J lost 10 bases, and 12 bases lay in between. Written as DNA, the CDR3 is TGTGCCAGCAGCTTTGGGGCTATAGCGGAGCTGTTTTTT. Its protein is CASSFGAIAELFF.

J is TRBJ1-1 and V is TRBV29-1; 7 bases align to TRBD1. With V trimmed by 4 bases and J by 2 bases, 7 bases remained unmatched. CDR3 length: 14 residues. From germline, CDR1 is SQVTM and CDR2 ANQGSEA. Here the CDR3 DNA reads TGCAGCGTTGCAGGGGACAGAGAAAACACTGAAGCTTTCTTT. It yields the protein CSVAGDRENTEAFF.

The chain recombines TRBV19 with TRBJ1-2, with 9 bases matching TRBD1. V dropped 9 bases and J dropped 4; count of bases not matched to a gene: 6. The germline CDR1 and CDR2 sequences are LNHDA and SQIVND (reference sequence). The CDR3 spans 13 residues. CDR3 nucleotides: TGTGCCAGCTCTGGGACAGGGTTCTATGGCTACACCTTC. Translated: CASSGTGFYGYTF.

The chain joins TRBV27 to TRBJ2-2; possible D gene TRBD1, 5 bases. Germline CDR1 is MNHEY and CDR2 is SMNVEV (reference sequence). V lost 5 bases and J 6 bases, leaving 13 bases between the germline ends. The CDR3 is 14 residues long. CDR3 DNA sequence: TGTGCCAGCAGTCCTTACCTGGGGCCCGGGGAGCTGTTTTTT. It is translated as CASSPYLGPGELFF.

This clone has a single count. This chain links TRBV19 with TRBJ1-1; a possible D gene is TRBD1 (5 bases). The CDR3 contains 13 residues. Germline V gene sequence: CDR1 LNHDA, CDR2 SQIVND (reference sequence). The V end lost 3 bases, the J end lost 4 bases, and 9 bases lay between the germline ends. CDR3 residues: CASSMSGGTEAFF. The CDR3 region has the DNA TGTGCCAGTAGTATGAGCGGGGGCACTGAAGCTTTCTTT.

This rearrangement joins TRBV7-9 to TRBJ1-1; D ambiguous. Germline V gives CDR1 SEHNR, CDR2 FQNEAQ (reference sequence). V was pared by 4 bases and J by 6 bases, with 15 bases between. The CDR3 runs to 14 residues. CDR3 DNA sequence: TGTGCCAGCAGCTCGCGAAGAGGAGCCCCTGAAGCTTTCTTT. Translation: CASSSRRGAPEAFF.

This chain links TRBV7-8 with TRBJ2-4, with D tentatively TRBD2 (6 bases). The CDR3 extends over 16 amino acids. Germline CDR1 SGHVS, CDR2 FQNEAQ. V was cut by 5 bases and J by 0 bases, with 14 bases left in between. CDR3 amino acids: CASSPGTFLAKNIQYF. The CDR3 bases are TGTGCCAGCAGCCCCGGGACTTTTCTAGCCAAAAACATTCAGTACTTC.

The V gene is TRBV2, the J gene TRBJ1-2; D gene ambiguous. The CDR3 has 12 amino acids. V was pared by 8 bases and J by 2 bases, with 9 bases between. Germline CDR1 and CDR2: SNHLY and FYNNEI. This CDR3 reads CASQAGNYGYTF. DNA of the CDR3: TGTGCCAGCCAGGCGGGAAACTATGGCTACACCTTC.

The genes are TRBV11-2 and TRBJ1-1, with a weak D call TRBD1 (5 bases). Per the germline V gene, CDR1 is SGHAT and CDR2 is FQNNGV. CDR3 length: 14 residues. V lost 3 bases and J lost 4, with 12 bases in between. The CDR3 region is CASSLGGVGTEAFF. The CDR3 DNA is TGTGCCAGCAGCTTGGGGGGGGTTGGCACTGAAGCTTTCTTT.

The gene calls are TRBV28 and TRBJ2-7; 15 bases align to TRBD2. CDR1 is MDHEN, CDR2 SYDVKM, per germline. The V and J ends lost 6 bases and 3 bases, in that order; junction bases with no gene match: 6. This CDR3 spans 16 amino acids. The CDR3 region has the DNA TGTGCCAGCAGCGGGACTAGCGGGGGGATATACTACGAGCAGTACTTC. Its protein product is CASSGTSGGIYYEQYF.

The chain links TRBV19 to TRBJ1-1; the match to TRBD1 covers 10 bases. Trimming at V came to 5 bases and at J to 1 base, leaving 4 bases not matched to a gene. The germline CDR1 and CDR2 sequences are LNHDA and SQIVND (reference sequence). The CDR3 loop spans 15 amino acids. CDR3 amino acids: CASSPGTGANTEAFF. The CDR3 bases are TGTGCCAGTAGTCCCGGGACAGGGGCGAACACTGAAGCTTTCTTT. Supplemented by reference TRBV19 and TRBJ1-1, the full variable domain reads DGGITQSPKYLFRKEGQNVTLSCEQNLNHDAMYWYRQDPGQGLRLIYYSQIVNDFQKGDIAEGYSVSREKKESFPLTVTSAQKNPTAFYLCASSPGTGANTEAFFGQGTRLTVV.